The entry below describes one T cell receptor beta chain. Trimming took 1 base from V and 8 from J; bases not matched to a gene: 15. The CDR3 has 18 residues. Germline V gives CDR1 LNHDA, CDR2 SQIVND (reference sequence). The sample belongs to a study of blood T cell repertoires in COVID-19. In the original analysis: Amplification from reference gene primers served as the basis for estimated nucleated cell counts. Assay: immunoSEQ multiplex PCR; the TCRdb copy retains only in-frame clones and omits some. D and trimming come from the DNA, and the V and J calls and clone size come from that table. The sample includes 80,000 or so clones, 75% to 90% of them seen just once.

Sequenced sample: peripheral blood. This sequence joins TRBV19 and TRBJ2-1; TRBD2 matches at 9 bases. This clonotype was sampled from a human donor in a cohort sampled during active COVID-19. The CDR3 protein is CASSIGELAGTLGYEQFF. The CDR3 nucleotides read TGTGCCAGTAGTATAGGAGAACTAGCGGGCACCTTGGGTTATGAGCAGTTCTTC.